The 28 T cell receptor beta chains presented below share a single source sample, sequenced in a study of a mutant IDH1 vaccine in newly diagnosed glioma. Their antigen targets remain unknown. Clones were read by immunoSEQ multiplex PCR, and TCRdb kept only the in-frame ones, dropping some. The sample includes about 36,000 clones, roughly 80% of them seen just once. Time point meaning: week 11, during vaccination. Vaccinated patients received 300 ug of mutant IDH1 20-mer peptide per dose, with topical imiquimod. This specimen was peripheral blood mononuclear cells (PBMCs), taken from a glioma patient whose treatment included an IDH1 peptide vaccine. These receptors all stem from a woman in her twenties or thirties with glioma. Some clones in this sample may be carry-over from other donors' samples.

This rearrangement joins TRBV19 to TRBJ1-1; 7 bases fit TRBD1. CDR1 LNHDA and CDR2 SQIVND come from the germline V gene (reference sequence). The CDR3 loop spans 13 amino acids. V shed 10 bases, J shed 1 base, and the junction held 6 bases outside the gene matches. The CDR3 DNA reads TGTGCCACACGACAGGGAACGAACACTGAAGCTTTCTTT. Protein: CATRQGTNTEAFF.

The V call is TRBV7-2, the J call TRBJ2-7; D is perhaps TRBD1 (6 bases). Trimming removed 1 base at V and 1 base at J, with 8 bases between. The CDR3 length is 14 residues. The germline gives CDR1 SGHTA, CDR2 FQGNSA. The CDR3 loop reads CASSLDRVSYEQYF. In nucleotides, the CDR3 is TGTGCCAGCAGCTTAGACAGGGTTTCCTACGAGCAGTACTTC.

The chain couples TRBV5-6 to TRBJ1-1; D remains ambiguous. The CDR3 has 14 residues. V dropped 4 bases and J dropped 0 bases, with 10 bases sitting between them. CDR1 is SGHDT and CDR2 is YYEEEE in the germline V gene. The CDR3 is CASSVRGMNTEAFF. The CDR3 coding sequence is TGTGCCAGCAGCGTTAGAGGGATGAACACTGAAGCTTTCTTT. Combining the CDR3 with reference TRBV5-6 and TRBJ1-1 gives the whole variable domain DAGVTQSPTHLIKTRGQQVTLRCSPKSGHDTVSWYQQALGQGPQFIFQYYEEEERQRGNFPDRFSGHQFPNYSSELNVNALLLGDSALYLCASSVRGMNTEAFFGQGTRLTVV.

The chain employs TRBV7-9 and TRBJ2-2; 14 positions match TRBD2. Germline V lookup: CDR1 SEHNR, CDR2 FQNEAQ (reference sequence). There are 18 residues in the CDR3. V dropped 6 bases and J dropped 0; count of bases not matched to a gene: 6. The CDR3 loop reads CASRPGLAGVSNTGELFF. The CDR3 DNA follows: TGTGCCAGCAGACCGGGACTAGCGGGAGTCTCGAACACCGGGGAGCTGTTTTTT.

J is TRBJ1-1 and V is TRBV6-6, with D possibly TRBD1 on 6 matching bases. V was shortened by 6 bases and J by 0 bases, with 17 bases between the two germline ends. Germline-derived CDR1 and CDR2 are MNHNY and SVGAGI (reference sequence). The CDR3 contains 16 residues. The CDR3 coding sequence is TGTGCCAGCAGGCCCCCCCCAGGGGCCCTGAACACTGAAGCTTTCTTT. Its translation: CASRPPPGALNTEAFF.

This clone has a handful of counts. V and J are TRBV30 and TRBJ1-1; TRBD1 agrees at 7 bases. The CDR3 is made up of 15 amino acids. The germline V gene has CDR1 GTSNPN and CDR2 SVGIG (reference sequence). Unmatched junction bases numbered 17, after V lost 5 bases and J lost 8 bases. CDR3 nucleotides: TGTGCCTGGTATCCGGGACAGACACCCCGACGGGAAGCTTTCTTT. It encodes CAWYPGQTPRREAFF.

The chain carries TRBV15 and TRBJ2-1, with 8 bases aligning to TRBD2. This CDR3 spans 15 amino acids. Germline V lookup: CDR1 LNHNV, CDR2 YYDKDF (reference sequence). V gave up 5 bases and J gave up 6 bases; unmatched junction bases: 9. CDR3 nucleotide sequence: TGTGCCACCAGCTTCGGTAAACTAGCGGCCAATGAGCAGTTCTTC. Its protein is CATSFGKLAANEQFF.

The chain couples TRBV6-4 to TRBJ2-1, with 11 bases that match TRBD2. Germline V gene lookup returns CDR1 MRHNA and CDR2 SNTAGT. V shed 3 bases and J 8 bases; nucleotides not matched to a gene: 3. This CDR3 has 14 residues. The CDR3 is CASSEGLAGDEQFF. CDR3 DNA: TGTGCCAGCAGTGAAGGACTAGCGGGCGATGAGCAGTTCTTC.

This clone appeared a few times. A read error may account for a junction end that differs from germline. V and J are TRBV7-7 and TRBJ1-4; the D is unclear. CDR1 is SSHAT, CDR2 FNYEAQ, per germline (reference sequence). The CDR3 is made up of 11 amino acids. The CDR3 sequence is CASSLPEKLFF. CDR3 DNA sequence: TGTGCTAGCAGCTTACCTGAAAAACTGTTTTTT.

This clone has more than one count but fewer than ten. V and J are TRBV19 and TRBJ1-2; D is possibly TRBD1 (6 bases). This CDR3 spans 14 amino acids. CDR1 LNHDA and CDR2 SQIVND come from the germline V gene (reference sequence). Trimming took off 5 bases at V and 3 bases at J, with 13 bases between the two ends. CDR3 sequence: CASSLWGGDYGYTF. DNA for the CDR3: TGTGCCAGTAGTCTTTGGGGGGGCGACTATGGCTACACCTTC.

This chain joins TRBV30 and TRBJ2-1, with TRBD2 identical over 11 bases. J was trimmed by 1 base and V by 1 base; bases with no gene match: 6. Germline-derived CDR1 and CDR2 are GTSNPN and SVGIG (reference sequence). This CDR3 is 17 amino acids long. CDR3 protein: CAWSGGRLAGSYNEQFF. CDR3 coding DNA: TGTGCCTGGAGTGGCGGGCGACTAGCGGGATCCTACAATGAGCAGTTCTTC.

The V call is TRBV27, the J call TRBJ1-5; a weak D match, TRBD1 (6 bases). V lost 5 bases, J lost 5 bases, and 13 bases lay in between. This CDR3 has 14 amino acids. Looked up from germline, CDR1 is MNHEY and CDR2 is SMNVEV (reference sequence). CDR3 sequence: CASSAQGTDQPQHF. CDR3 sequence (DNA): TGTGCCAGCAGTGCTCAGGGGACCGATCAGCCCCAGCATTTT.

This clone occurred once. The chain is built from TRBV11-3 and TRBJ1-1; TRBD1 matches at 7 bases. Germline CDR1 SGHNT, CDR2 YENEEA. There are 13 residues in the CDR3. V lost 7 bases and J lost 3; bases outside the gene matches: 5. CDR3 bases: TGTGCCAGCACCGTGACAGGGCACACTGAAGCTTTCTTT. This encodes CASTVTGHTEAFF. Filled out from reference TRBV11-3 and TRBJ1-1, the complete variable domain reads EAGVVQSPRYKIIEKKQPVAFWCNPISGHNTLYWYLQNLGQGPELLIRYENEEAVDDSQLPKDRFSAERLKGVDSTLKIQPAELGDSAVYLCASTVTGHTEAFFGQGTRLTVV.

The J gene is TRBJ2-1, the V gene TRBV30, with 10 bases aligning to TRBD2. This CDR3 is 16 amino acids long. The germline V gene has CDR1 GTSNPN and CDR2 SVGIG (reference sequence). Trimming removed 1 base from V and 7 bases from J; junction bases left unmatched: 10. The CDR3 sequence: CAWSGALAGVRNEQFF. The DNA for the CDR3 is TGTGCCTGGAGTGGAGCGCTAGCGGGAGTGAGAAATGAGCAGTTCTTC.

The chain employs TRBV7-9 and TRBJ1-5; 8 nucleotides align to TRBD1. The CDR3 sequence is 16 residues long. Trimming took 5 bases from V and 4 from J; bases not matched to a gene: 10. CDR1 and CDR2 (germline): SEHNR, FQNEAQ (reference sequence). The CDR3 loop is CASSPGQGFWNQPQHF. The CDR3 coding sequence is TGTGCCAGCAGCCCCGGACAGGGCTTTTGGAATCAGCCCCAGCATTTT.

This chain's CDR3 is CASSEGGLISYEQYF. The CDR3 nucleotides are TGTGCCAGCAGTGAAGGGGGGCTAATCTCCTACGAGCAGTACTTC. This chain uses TRBV2 with TRBJ2-7, with D possibly TRBD1 on 6 matching bases. The V end was cut by 1 base, the J end by 0 bases, with 10 bases between. The CDR3 totals 15 residues. In germline, CDR1 is SNHLY, CDR2 FYNNEI.

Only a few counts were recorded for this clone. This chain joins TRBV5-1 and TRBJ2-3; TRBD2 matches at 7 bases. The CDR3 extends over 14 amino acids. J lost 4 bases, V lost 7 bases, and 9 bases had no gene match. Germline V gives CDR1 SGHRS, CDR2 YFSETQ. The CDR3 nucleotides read TGCGCCAGCTCCCGGGGGGACGATGCAGATACGCAGTATTTT. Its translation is CASSRGDDADTQYF.

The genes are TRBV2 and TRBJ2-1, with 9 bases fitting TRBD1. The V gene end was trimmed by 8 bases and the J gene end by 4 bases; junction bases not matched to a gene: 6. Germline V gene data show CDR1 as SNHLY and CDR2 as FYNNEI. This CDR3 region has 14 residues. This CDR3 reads CASGQGILYNEQFF. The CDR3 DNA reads TGTGCCAGCGGACAGGGGATATTATACAATGAGCAGTTCTTC.

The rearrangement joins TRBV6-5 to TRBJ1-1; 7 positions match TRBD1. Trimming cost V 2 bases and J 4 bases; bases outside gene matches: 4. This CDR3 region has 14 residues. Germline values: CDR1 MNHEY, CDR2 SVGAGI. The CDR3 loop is CASSYEGASTEAFF. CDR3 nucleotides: TGTGCCAGCAGTTACGAGGGGGCGAGCACTGAAGCTTTCTTT.

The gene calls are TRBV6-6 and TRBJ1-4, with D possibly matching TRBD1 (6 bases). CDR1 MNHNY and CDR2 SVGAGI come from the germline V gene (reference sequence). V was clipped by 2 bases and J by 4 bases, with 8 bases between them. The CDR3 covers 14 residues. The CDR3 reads CASSYRGDNEKLFF. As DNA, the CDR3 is TGTGCCAGCAGTTACAGGGGGGATAATGAAAAACTGTTTTTT.

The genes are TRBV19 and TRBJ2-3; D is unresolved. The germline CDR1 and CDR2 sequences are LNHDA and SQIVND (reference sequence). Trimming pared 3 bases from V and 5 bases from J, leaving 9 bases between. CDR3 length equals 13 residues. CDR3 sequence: CASSIGSKDTQYF. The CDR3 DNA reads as TGTGCCAGTAGTATTGGCAGTAAAGATACGCAGTATTTT.

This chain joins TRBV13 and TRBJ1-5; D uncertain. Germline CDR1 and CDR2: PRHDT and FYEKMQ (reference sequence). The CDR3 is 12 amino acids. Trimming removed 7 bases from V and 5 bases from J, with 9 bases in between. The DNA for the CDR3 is TGTGCCAGCACGGTTGGAGATCAGCCCCAGCATTTT. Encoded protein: CASTVGDQPQHF.

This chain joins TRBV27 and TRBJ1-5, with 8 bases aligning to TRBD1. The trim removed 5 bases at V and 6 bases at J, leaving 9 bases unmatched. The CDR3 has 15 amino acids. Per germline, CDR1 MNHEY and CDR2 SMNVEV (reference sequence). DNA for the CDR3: TGTGCCAGCAGTCAACAGGGGGGGGCTGGTCAGCCCCAGCATTTT. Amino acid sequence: CASSQQGGAGQPQHF.

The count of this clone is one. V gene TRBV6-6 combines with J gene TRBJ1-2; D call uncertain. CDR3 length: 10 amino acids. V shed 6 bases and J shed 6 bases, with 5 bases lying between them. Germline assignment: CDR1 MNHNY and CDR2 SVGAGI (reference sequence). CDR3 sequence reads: CASSLNGYTF. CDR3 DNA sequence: TGTGCCAGCAGCCTAAATGGCTACACCTTC.

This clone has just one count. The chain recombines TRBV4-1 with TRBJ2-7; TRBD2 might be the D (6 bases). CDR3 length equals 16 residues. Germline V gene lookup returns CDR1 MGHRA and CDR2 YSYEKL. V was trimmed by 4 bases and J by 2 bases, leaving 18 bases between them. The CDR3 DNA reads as TGCGCCAGCAGCCCCACCGGGCGCGGGACCCCCTACGAGCAGTACTTC. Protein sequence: CASSPTGRGTPYEQYF.

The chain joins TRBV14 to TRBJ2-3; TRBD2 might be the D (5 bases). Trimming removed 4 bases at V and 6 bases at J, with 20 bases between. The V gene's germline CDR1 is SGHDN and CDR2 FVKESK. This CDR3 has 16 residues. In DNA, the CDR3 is TGTGCCAGCAGCCCTCTAGGTCGGGGATCCCTGGATACGCAGTATTTT. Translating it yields CASSPLGRGSLDTQYF.

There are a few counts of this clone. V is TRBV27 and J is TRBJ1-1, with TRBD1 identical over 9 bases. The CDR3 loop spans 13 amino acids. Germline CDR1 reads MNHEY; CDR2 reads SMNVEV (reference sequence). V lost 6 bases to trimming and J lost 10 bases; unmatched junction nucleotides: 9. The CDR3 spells CASSWGQGSAAFF. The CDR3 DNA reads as TGTGCCAGCAGCTGGGGACAGGGAAGTGCAGCTTTCTTT.

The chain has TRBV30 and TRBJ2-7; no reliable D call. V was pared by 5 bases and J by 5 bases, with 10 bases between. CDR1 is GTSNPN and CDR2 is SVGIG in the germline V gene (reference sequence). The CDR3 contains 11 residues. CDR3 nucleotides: TGTGCCTGGGCCCTCCGGGACGAGCAGTACTTC. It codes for CAWALRDEQYF.